The clone carrying this T cell receptor (beta chain) came up many times. The antigen is undetermined. The read is 3 residues too short to cover the CDR3 end, so that end is filled in from the germline J gene. The sample originates from a study of T cell clonality in common variable immunodeficiency. The CDR3 loop spans 14 amino acids. Germline CDR1 is SQVTM and CDR2 is ANQGSEA. Control and CVID samples contributed equal amounts of genomic DNA. Assay used: immunoSEQ multiplex PCR; TCRdb lists only in-frame clones, some missing. The sample contains around 50,000 clones, none occurring once; about 6% lies in the top ten. Study observations and caveats: Reportedly, TCR beta sequences from common variable immunodeficiency showed fewer deletions and N-nucleotide insertions. Fewer TCRbeta clones were shared among CVID subjects than controls. TCRbeta clonality was increased in CVID versus healthy controls.

The clonotype originates from a person aged 18 to 69 in good health. The chain employs TRBV29-1 and TRBJ2-2, with D perhaps TRBD1 (5 bases). The specimen was peripheral blood mononuclear cells. The CDR3 here is CSVVFGSGANVLFF. CDR3 DNA, as far as it was read: TGCAGCGTTGTTTTTGGCTCTGGGGCCAACGTG.